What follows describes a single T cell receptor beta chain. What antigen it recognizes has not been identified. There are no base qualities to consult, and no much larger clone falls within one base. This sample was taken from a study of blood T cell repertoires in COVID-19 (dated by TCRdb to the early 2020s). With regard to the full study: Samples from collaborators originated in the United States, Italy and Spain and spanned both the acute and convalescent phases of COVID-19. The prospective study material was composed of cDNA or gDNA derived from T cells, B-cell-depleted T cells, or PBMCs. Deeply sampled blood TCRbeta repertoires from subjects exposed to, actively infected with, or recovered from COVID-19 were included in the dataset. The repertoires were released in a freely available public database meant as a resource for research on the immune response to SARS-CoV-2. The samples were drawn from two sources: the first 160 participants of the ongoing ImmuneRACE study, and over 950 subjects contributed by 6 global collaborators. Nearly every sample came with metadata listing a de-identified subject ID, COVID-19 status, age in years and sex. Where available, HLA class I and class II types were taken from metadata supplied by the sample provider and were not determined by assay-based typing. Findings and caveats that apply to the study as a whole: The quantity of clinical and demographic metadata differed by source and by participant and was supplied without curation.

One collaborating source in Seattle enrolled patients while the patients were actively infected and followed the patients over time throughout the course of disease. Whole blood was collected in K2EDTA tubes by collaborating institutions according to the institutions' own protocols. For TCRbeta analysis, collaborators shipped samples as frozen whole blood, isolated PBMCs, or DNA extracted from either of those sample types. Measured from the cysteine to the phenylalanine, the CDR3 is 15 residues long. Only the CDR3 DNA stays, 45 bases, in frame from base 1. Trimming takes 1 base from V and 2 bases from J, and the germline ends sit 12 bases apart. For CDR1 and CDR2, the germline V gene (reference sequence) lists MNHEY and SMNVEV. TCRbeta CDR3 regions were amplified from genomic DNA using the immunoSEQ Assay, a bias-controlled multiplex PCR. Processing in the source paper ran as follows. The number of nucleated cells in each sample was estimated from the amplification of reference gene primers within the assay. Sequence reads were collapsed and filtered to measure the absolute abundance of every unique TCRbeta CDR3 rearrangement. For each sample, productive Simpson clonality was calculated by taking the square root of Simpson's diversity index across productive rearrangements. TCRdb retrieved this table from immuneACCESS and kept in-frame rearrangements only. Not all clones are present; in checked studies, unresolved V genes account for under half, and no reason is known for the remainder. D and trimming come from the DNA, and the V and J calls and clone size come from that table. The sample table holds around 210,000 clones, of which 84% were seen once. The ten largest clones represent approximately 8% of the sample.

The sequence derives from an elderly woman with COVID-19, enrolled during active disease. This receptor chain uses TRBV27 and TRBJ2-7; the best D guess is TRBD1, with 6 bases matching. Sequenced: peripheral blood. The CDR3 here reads CASSLLGAQTYEQYF. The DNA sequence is TGTGCCAGCAGTTTATTGGGGGCGCAGACCTACGAGCAGTACTTC.